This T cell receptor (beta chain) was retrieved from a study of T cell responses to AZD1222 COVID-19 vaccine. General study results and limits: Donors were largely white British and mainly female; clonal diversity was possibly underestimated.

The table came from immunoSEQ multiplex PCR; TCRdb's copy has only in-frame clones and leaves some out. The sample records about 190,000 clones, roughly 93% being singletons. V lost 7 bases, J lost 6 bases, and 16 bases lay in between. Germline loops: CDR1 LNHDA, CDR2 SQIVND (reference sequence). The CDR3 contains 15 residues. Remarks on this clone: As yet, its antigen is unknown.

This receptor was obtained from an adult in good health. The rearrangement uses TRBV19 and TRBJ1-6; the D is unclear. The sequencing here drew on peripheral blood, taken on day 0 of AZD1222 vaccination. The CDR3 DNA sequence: TGTGCCAGTACCACGGATATTTTGCCTAATTCACCCCTCCACTTT. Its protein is CASTTDILPNSPLHF.